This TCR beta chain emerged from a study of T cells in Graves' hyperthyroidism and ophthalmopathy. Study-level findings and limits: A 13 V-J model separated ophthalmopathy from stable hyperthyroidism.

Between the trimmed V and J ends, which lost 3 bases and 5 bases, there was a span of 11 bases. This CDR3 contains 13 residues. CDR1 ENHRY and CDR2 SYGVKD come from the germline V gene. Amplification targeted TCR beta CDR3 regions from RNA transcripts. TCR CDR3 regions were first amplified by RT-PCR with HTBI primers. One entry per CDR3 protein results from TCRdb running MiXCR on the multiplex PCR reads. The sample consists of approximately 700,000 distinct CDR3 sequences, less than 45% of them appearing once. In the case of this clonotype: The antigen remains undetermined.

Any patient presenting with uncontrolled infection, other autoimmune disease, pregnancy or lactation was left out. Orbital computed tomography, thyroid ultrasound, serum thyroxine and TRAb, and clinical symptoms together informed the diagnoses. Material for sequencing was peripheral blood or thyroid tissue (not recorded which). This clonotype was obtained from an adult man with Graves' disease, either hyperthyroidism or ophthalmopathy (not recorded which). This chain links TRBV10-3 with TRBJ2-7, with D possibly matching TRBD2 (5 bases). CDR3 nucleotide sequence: TGTGCCATCAGTGATGCCGGGATTAACGAGCAGTACTTC. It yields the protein CAISDAGINEQYF.